The 12 T cell receptor beta chains listed next were all sequenced from one sample in a study of blood T cell repertoires in COVID-19. The protocol was immunoSEQ multiplex PCR, while the TCRdb copy is restricted to in-frame clones and leaves out a portion. The repertoire holds about 95,000 clones, with about 87% as singletons. The source material was peripheral blood. The receptors shown here come from a human donor in a cohort sampled during active COVID-19.

V gene TRBV6-5 combines with J gene TRBJ2-2, with a tentative D call TRBD2 (6 bases). The CDR3 contains 16 residues. Germline lookup yields CDR1 MNHEY and CDR2 SVGAGI. Trimming removed 0 bases from V and 3 bases from J, with 11 bases in between. The chain's CDR3 is CASSYSGREDTGELFF. The CDR3 bases are TGTGCCAGCAGTTACTCGGGCAGGGAGGACACCGGGGAGCTGTTTTTT.

This chain connects TRBV5-1 to TRBJ2-5, with TRBD1 matching over 9 bases. This CDR3 region has 15 residues. In germline, CDR1 is SGHRS, CDR2 YFSETQ. V shed 3 bases, J shed 3 bases, and the junction held 6 bases outside the gene matches. The CDR3 spells CASSWGQGREETQYF. The CDR3 DNA reads as TGCGCCAGCAGCTGGGGACAGGGAAGGGAAGAGACCCAGTACTTC. Variable domain in full (rest from reference TRBV5-1 and TRBJ2-5): KAGVTQTPRYLIKTRGQQVTLSCSPISGHRSVSWYQQTPGQGLQFLFEYFSETQRNKGNFPGRFSGRQFSNSRSEMNVSTLELGDSALYLCASSWGQGREETQYFGPGTRLLVL.

The table lists this clone with a few counts. The chain carries TRBV4-1 and TRBJ2-7, with D possibly TRBD1 on 5 matching bases. CDR3 length equals 15 residues. Germline values: CDR1 MGHRA, CDR2 YSYEKL. V was shortened by 7 bases and J by 2 bases, with 18 bases between the two germline ends. The CDR3 reads CASKRLQATPYEQYF. CDR3 DNA sequence: TGCGCCAGCAAACGCTTACAGGCGACTCCCTACGAGCAGTACTTC.

This clone has only one observation. Other nucleotide sequences in the sample specify the same CDR3. This chain links TRBV7-2 with TRBJ1-4; possible D gene TRBD1, 5 bases. The CDR3 extends over 15 amino acids. Between the trimmed V and J ends, which lost 3 bases and 2 bases, there was a span of 10 bases. CDR1 is SGHTA, CDR2 FQGNSA, per germline. The CDR3 sequence: CASSLGGGTNEKLFF. DNA for the CDR3: TGTGCCAGCAGCTTGGGGGGTGGCACTAATGAAAAACTGTTTTTT.

This clone was counted once. V usage is TRBV28 and J usage is TRBJ1-6; no definite D call. Germline loops: CDR1 MDHEN, CDR2 SYDVKM. The V gene lost 3 bases and the J gene lost 0 bases, with 9 bases spanning the gap. The CDR3 is 16 residues long. CDR3 region: CASSLRPSSYNSPLHF. CDR3 bases: TGTGCCAGCAGTTTGAGGCCGAGCTCCTATAATTCACCCCTCCACTTT. Complete variable domain (other parts from reference TRBV28 and TRBJ1-6): DVKVTQSSRYLVKRTGEKVFLECVQDMDHENMFWYRQDPGLGLRLIYFSYDVKMKEKGDIPEGYSVSREKKERFSLILESASTNQTSMYLCASSLRPSSYNSPLHFGNGTRLTVT.

The CDR3 nucleotides are TGTGCCAGCAGCGGAGGGGGCAAAGAGACCCAGTACTTC. This gives the protein CASSGGGKETQYF. The chain combines TRBV9 with TRBJ2-5; 7 bases agree with TRBD1. The V gene's germline CDR1 is SGDLS and CDR2 YYNGEE. The ends lost 3 bases at V and 3 bases at J; junction bases unmatched: 2. The CDR3 sequence is 13 residues long.

The V call is TRBV29-1, the J call TRBJ1-1; 9 positions match TRBD1. The CDR3 sequence is 15 residues long. From germline, CDR1 is SQVTM and CDR2 ANQGSEA. V trimming: 6 bases; J trimming: 4 bases; junction bases outside the gene matches: 12. This chain's CDR3 is CSVERTGVVATEAFF. The CDR3 DNA follows: TGCAGCGTAGAACGGACAGGGGTGGTGGCCACTGAAGCTTTCTTT.

The chain uses TRBV5-4 and TRBJ2-6; D is possibly TRBD1 (6 bases). CDR3 length: 16 amino acids. CDR1 SGHNT and CDR2 YYREEE come from the germline V gene (reference sequence). The ends were cut back, 3 bases at V and 0 bases at J, with 10 bases in the middle. This chain's CDR3 is CASSYRALSGANVLTF. The CDR3 DNA reads as TGTGCCAGCAGCTACAGGGCTCTCTCTGGGGCCAACGTCCTGACTTTC.

This chain links TRBV10-1 with TRBJ1-1, with D hard to call. The CDR3 runs 11 residues. V was pared by 9 bases and J by 5 bases, with 10 bases between. Germline lookup yields CDR1 WNHNN and CDR2 SYGVQD (reference sequence). The chain's CDR3 is CASNRGTEAFF. The DNA for the CDR3 is TGCGCCAGTAACCGAGGTACTGAAGCTTTCTTT.

This sequence joins TRBV29-1 and TRBJ1-2, with unresolved D. The CDR3 sequence is 13 residues long. Per the germline V gene, CDR1 is SQVTM and CDR2 is ANQGSEA. V was clipped by 6 bases and J by 3 bases, with 14 bases between them. The CDR3 loop is CSVRDPADYGYTF. Here the CDR3 DNA reads TGCAGCGTCCGGGATCCGGCGGACTATGGCTACACCTTC.

The CDR3 DNA reads TGTGCCAGCAGCCCCCCCAGACAGGGCTTGGCGGGGAACACTGAAGCTTTCTTT. Its translation is CASSPPRQGLAGNTEAFF. This chain uses TRBV3-1 (or the pseudogene TRBV3-2) with TRBJ1-1; 7 nucleotides match TRBD1. The germline V gene encodes CDR1 LGHDT and CDR2 YNNKEL (reference sequence). There are 18 residues in the CDR3. V shed 4 bases, J shed 1 base, and the junction held 15 bases outside the gene matches.

The chain combines TRBV7-9 with TRBJ1-1; 7 bases are shared with TRBD1. Germline assignment: CDR1 SEHNR and CDR2 FQNEAQ (reference sequence). Losses at the gene ends were 5 bases for V and 3 bases for J; bases not matched to a gene: 9. The CDR3 sequence is 15 residues long. This CDR3 is CASSPMEGAYTEAFF. The CDR3 DNA reads as TGTGCCAGCAGCCCCATGGAGGGGGCCTACACTGAAGCTTTCTTT.